The T cell receptor (beta chain) described here comes from a study of blood T cells in healthy people across ages. On the study more broadly: Roughly one uniquely barcoded beta molecule per two T cells was captured.

Healthy Russian Caucasian donors spanned ages about 6 to 100 years. Germline V lookup: CDR1 MNHNY, CDR2 SVGAGI (reference sequence). This CDR3 has 15 residues. J gave up 2 bases and V 10 bases, and 12 bases lay outside the gene matches. With a J-beta primer mix and a sample-barcoded 5' primer, a second PCR ran 7 to 11 cycles. The template-switch adaptor was a 5' adaptor with 12 random nucleotides. It tagged each cDNA molecule. Each CDR3 protein gets one entry after TCRdb re-called the 5' RACE reads with MiXCR. The sample has roughly 900,000 distinct CDR3 sequences; roughly 52% are singletons. Study results and caveats: Getting older went along with TCR beta diversity per million T cells dropping roughly linearly.

In its sample, this clonotype was seen a few times. Its antigen is not known. The clonotype originates from a man younger than 40 in good health. The V and J genes are TRBV6-6 and TRBJ2-7; 9 bases are shared with TRBD2. The sample was blood. The CDR3 DNA reads as TGTGCCACCAGACCTCTAGCGGGGAATACCTACGAGCAGTACTTC. Protein: CATRPLAGNTYEQYF.